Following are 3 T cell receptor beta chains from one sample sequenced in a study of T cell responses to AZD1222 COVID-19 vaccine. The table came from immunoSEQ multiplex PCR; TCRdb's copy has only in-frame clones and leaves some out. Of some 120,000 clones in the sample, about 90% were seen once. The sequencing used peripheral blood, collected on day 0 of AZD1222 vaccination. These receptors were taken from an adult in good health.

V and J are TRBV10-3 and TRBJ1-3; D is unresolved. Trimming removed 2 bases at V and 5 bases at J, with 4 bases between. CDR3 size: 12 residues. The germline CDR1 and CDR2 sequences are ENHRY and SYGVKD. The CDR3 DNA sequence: TGTGCCATCAGTGAGAGACGAAACACCATATATTTT. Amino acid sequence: CAISERRNTIYF.

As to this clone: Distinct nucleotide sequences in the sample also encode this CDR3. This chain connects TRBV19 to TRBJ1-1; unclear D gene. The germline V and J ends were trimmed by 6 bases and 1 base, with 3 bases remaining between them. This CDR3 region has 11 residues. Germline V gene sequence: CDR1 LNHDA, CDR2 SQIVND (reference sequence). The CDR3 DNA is TGTGCCAGTAGGGGGAACACTGAAGCTTTCTTT. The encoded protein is CASRGNTEAFF.

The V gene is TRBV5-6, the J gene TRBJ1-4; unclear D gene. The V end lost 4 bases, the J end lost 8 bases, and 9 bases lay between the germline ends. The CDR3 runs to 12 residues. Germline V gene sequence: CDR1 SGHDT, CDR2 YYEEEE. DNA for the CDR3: TGTGCCAGCAGCCCATTGGGAGAAAAACTGTTTTTT. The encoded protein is CASSPLGEKLFF. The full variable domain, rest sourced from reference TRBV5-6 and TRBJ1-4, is DAGVTQSPTHLIKTRGQQVTLRCSPKSGHDTVSWYQQALGQGPQFIFQYYEEEERQRGNFPDRFSGHQFPNYSSELNVNALLLGDSALYLCASSPLGEKLFFGSGTQLSVL.